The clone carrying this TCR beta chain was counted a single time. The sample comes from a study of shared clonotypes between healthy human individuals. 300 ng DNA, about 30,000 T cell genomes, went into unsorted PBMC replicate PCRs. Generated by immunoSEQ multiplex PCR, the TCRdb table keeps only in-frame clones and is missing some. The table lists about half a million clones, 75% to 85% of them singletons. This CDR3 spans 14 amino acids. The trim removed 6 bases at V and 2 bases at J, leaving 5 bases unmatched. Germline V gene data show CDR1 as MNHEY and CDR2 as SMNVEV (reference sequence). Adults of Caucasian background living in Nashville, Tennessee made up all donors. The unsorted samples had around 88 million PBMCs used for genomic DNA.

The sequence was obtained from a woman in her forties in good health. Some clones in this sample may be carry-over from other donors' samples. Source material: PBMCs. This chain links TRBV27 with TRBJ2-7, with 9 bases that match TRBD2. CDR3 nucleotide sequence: TGTGCCAGCAGAAGACTAGCGGAGCCCTACGAGCAGTACTTC. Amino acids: CASRRLAEPYEQYF.